One sample yielded the 25 T cell receptor beta chains listed below, sequenced in a study of cytomegalovirus exposure and HLA in healthy donors (dated by TCRdb to about 2017). The method was the immunoSEQ multiplex PCR assay. For the multiplex PCR, a mixture combining 60 forward primers for TCR Vbeta segments and 13 reverse primers for TCR Jbeta segments was used. TCRdb obtained this table from immuneACCESS and retained in-frame rearrangements with V and J assigned. These tables miss some clones; where compared with another copy, unresolved V genes account for less than half of the shortfall, and the remainder is unexplained. The sample yields 150,000 to 200,000 clones; around 81% were counted once. The ten largest clones represent around 2% of the sample. The sequencing sample was made of PBMCs. The receptors shown here come from a woman aged 25 to 39 in good health and CMV-seropositive.

The rearrangement links TRBV4-3 to TRBJ2-1; maybe TRBD2 (6 bases). V gave up 0 bases and J gave up 9 bases, with 27 bases separating them. This CDR3 spans 19 amino acids. Germline CDR1 is LGHNA and CDR2 is YSLEER. The CDR3 region is CASSQDRNGRGLGFSEQFF. As DNA, the CDR3 is TGCGCCAGCAGCCAAGATCGTAACGGGAGAGGTCTAGGATTTAGTGAGCAGTTCTTC.

This clone was detected only a few times. This chain uses TRBV10-3 with TRBJ1-2, with TRBD1 as a possible D gene (5 bases). The CDR3 has 12 amino acids. Germline lookup yields CDR1 ENHRY and CDR2 SYGVKD. V was pared by 2 bases and J by 13 bases, with 14 bases between. The CDR3, as DNA: TGTGCCATCAGTGAGATGGTTTCGGACATCACCTTC. It codes for CAISEMVSDITF.

The chain combines TRBV2 with TRBJ2-1; possible D gene TRBD2, 6 bases. The CDR3 contains 15 residues. Germline-derived CDR1 and CDR2 are SNHLY and FYNNEI. V was cut by 2 bases and J by 3 bases, with 11 bases left in between. The CDR3 here is CASSEPGTYYNEQFF. The CDR3 coding sequence is TGTGCCAGCAGTGAACCCGGGACTTACTACAATGAGCAGTTCTTC. Full variable domain (outside the CDR3, taken from reference TRBV2 and TRBJ2-1): EPEVTQTPSHQVTQMGQEVILRCVPISNHLYFYWYRQILGQKVEFLVSFYNNEISEKSEIFDDQFSVERPDGSNFTLKIRSTKLEDSAMYFCASSEPGTYYNEQFFGPGTRLTVL.

The gene calls are TRBV30 and TRBJ1-2; no definite D call. V lost 3 bases and J 5 bases, leaving 10 bases between the germline ends. This CDR3 has 12 amino acids. Germline CDR1 GTSNPN, CDR2 SVGIG (reference sequence). CDR3 nucleotides: TGTGCCTGGAGCCTGTCCCGTTATGGCTACACCTTC. Protein product: CAWSLSRYGYTF.

The V gene is TRBV30, the J gene TRBJ1-5; weak D call: TRBD1 (6 bases). This CDR3 is built from 12 residues. Trimming pared 0 bases from V and 7 bases from J, leaving 7 bases between. Per germline, CDR1 GTSNPN and CDR2 SVGIG (reference sequence). CDR3: CAWSVQGQPQHF. The CDR3 coding sequence is TGTGCCTGGAGTGTACAGGGCCAGCCCCAGCATTTT.

This chain links TRBV5-4 with TRBJ1-2, with 10 positions matching TRBD1. Germline values: CDR1 SGHNT, CDR2 YYREEE (reference sequence). This CDR3 region has 15 residues. Germline trimming cut 3 bases from V and 7 bases from J; bases unmatched to any gene: 9. The CDR3 bases are TGTGCCAGCAGCTCAAGGACAGGGGGGCCTACTGGCTACACCTTC. Translated, it gives CASSSRTGGPTGYTF.

This clone was observed a few times. This chain joins TRBV9 and TRBJ2-5, with 9 nucleotides matching TRBD1. After removal of 0 bases from V and 3 bases from J, the junction contained 6 bases not matched to a gene. Germline CDR1 SGDLS, CDR2 YYNGEE. The CDR3 is 16 amino acids. CDR3 amino acids: CASSVANRGREETQYF. CDR3 bases: TGTGCCAGCAGCGTAGCTAACAGGGGGCGCGAAGAGACCCAGTACTTC.

The chain couples TRBV11-3 to TRBJ2-1, with 10 bases that match TRBD2. The CDR3 spans 14 residues. The germline V gene has CDR1 SGHNT and CDR2 YENEEA. V was clipped by 6 bases and J by 7 bases; unmatched bases: 6. The DNA of the CDR3 is TGTGCCAGCAGGCTAGCGGGGGAGGATAATGAGCAGTTCTTC. This codes for CASRLAGEDNEQFF.

This clone was counted between two and nine times. This chain links TRBV10-3 with TRBJ1-1; tentatively, D is TRBD1 (5 bases). This CDR3 spans 13 amino acids. Looked up from germline, CDR1 is ENHRY and CDR2 is SYGVKD. Trimming left V 7 bases short and J 0 bases short, with 9 bases between. Written as DNA, the CDR3 is TGTGCCATCACCGGACAATTGAACACTGAAGCTTTCTTT. This codes for CAITGQLNTEAFF.

This chain uses TRBV5-1 with TRBJ2-7; D is unresolved. The CDR3 runs 16 residues. Trimming removed 0 bases from V and 2 bases from J, with 15 bases in between. The germline gives CDR1 SGHRS, CDR2 YFSETQ. The DNA for the CDR3 is TGCGCCAGCAGCTTGGGGCAGGCCGACGTAACCTACGAGCAGTACTTC. Translation gives CASSLGQADVTYEQYF.

This chain links TRBV7-9 with TRBJ1-1; tentatively, D is TRBD1 (5 bases). This CDR3 spans 15 amino acids. V dropped 5 bases and J dropped 6 bases, with 19 bases sitting between them. CDR1 SEHNR and CDR2 FQNEAQ come from the germline V gene (reference sequence). CDR3 amino acids: CASSPGGATSAEAFF. CDR3 sequence (DNA): TGTGCCAGCAGCCCCGGCGGGGCCACGAGCGCTGAAGCTTTCTTT.

The chain is built from TRBV2 and TRBJ2-2; 13 positions agree with TRBD2. CDR1 and CDR2 (germline): SNHLY, FYNNEI. The CDR3 runs 15 residues. Trimming took 6 bases from V and 5 from J; bases not matched to a gene: 3. In DNA form, the CDR3 reads TGTGCCAGCAGCGGGACTAGCGGGGAAACCGGGGAGCTGTTTTTT. Its protein product is CASSGTSGETGELFF.

This clone is termed medium-sized. The chain recombines TRBV10-3 with TRBJ1-1, with TRBD1 identical over 10 bases. V shed 2 bases and J 7 bases; nucleotides not matched to a gene: 10. CDR3 length: 16 residues. CDR1 and CDR2 from the germline V gene are ENHRY and SYGVKD. Here the CDR3 reads CAISEPDRGIRSEAFF. CDR3 DNA: TGTGCCATCAGTGAGCCGGACAGGGGGATACGTAGTGAAGCTTTCTTT.

The chain is built from TRBV9 and TRBJ2-3, with a possible D match to TRBD1 (7 bases). The CDR3 length is 16 residues. Germline CDR1 SGDLS, CDR2 YYNGEE. The V end lost 5 bases, the J end lost 0 bases, and 16 bases lay between the germline ends. The DNA of the CDR3 is TGTGCCAGCAGACCTCGGCCAGGGGGGAGCACAGATACGCAGTATTTT. Amino acids: CASRPRPGGSTDTQYF.

The gene calls are TRBV5-6 and TRBJ1-2; 9 bases fit TRBD1. CDR1 and CDR2 (germline): SGHDT, YYEEEE. V shed 2 bases and J 4 bases; nucleotides not matched to a gene: 9. The CDR3 contains 16 residues. The CDR3, as DNA: TGTGCCAGCAGCTTAATGCCGGGACAGGGAGTCTATGGCTACACCTTC. It yields the protein CASSLMPGQGVYGYTF. The full variable domain, in which reference TRBV5-6 and TRBJ1-2 provide the parts outside the CDR3, is DAGVTQSPTHLIKTRGQQVTLRCSPKSGHDTVSWYQQALGQGPQFIFQYYEEEERQRGNFPDRFSGHQFPNYSSELNVNALLLGDSALYLCASSLMPGQGVYGYTFGSGTRLTVV.

DNA of the CDR3: TGTGCCAGCAGCTCCCGATTAGGGGGGACAGCTCGCTCTGGAAACACCATATATTTT. Its translation: CASSSRLGGTARSGNTIYF. The chain uses TRBV7-9 and TRBJ1-3, with 7 bases matching TRBD1. CDR1 and CDR2 from the germline V gene are SEHNR and FQNEAQ (reference sequence). V lost 4 bases and J lost 0; bases outside the gene matches: 15. CDR3 length: 19 residues.

CDR3 protein: CSVGDRGQYNEQFF. The CDR3 DNA reads as TGCAGCGTTGGAGACAGGGGACAATACAATGAGCAGTTCTTC. This rearrangement joins TRBV29-1 to TRBJ2-1; 8 bases agree with TRBD1. V trimming: 4 bases; J trimming: 4 bases; junction bases outside the gene matches: 6. The CDR3 contains 14 residues. Germline-derived CDR1 and CDR2 are SQVTM and ANQGSEA.

This sequence joins TRBV5-6 and TRBJ2-7; 7 nucleotides line up with TRBD1. Germline trimming cut 5 bases from V and 5 bases from J; bases unmatched to any gene: 4. CDR1 and CDR2 from the germline V gene are SGHDT and YYEEEE. The CDR3 sequence is 12 residues long. This CDR3 is CASSRGRHEQYF. Here the CDR3 DNA reads TGTGCCAGCAGTAGGGGGCGGCACGAGCAGTACTTC. Variable domain in full (rest from reference TRBV5-6 and TRBJ2-7): DAGVTQSPTHLIKTRGQQVTLRCSPKSGHDTVSWYQQALGQGPQFIFQYYEEEERQRGNFPDRFSGHQFPNYSSELNVNALLLGDSALYLCASSRGRHEQYFGPGTRLTVT.

The chain employs TRBV29-1 and TRBJ1-2; 7 bases match TRBD1. The CDR3 has 13 amino acids. V lost 8 bases to trimming and J lost 8 bases; unmatched junction nucleotides: 14. Germline CDR1 is SQVTM and CDR2 is ANQGSEA. The CDR3 region is CSISLEGAGGYTF. CDR3 in DNA: TGCAGCATATCTCTTGAGGGGGCGGGGGGCTACACCTTC.

The CDR3 is CASSFFSGNTIYF. The CDR3 bases are TGTGCCAGCAGCTTTTTCTCCGGAAACACCATATATTTT. V is TRBV5-4 and J is TRBJ1-3, with no clear D. CDR1 and CDR2 (germline): SGHNT, YYREEE (reference sequence). The length of the CDR3 is 13 residues. The germline V and J ends were trimmed by 2 bases and 4 bases, with 7 bases remaining between them.

V and J are TRBV7-9 and TRBJ2-3, with 8 bases fitting TRBD2. Germline V gene data show CDR1 as SEHNR and CDR2 as FQNEAQ (reference sequence). There are 15 residues in the CDR3. V was clipped by 6 bases and J by 2 bases; unmatched bases: 7. The CDR3 sequence is CASRGRGATTDTQYF. Written as DNA, the CDR3 is TGTGCCAGCAGAGGGCGGGGGGCTACCACAGATACGCAGTATTTT.

V is TRBV11-2 and J is TRBJ2-1; D ambiguous. Germline V gene lookup returns CDR1 SGHAT and CDR2 FQNNGV. There are 16 residues in the CDR3. Trimming stripped 2 bases from V and 0 bases from J, with 11 bases between. CDR3: CASSLSRISSYNEQFF. In DNA form, the CDR3 reads TGTGCCAGCAGCTTATCGAGAATTAGCTCCTACAATGAGCAGTTCTTC.

The rearrangement links TRBV7-9 to TRBJ2-7; D perhaps matches TRBD2 (6 bases). V was shortened by 5 bases and J by 3 bases, with 20 bases between the two germline ends. Germline V gives CDR1 SEHNR, CDR2 FQNEAQ (reference sequence). CDR3 length: 16 residues. The CDR3 DNA sequence: TGTGCCAGCAGCCCTGTGCGGGGCCGTGCTTACTACGAGCAGTACTTC. Amino acids: CASSPVRGRAYYEQYF.

The chain's CDR3 is CASSQVSGTGELFF. The CDR3 nucleotides are TGCGCCAGCAGCCAAGTGTCAGGGACCGGGGAGCTGTTTTTT. This chain connects TRBV4-1 to TRBJ2-2, with D possibly matching TRBD1 (5 bases). Germline CDR1 reads MGHRA; CDR2 reads YSYEKL. The length of the CDR3 is 14 residues. With 1 base removed from V and 5 bases from J, the gap between germline ends came to 8 bases.

This clone has a single count. The chain employs TRBV29-1 and TRBJ2-5; D remains ambiguous. This CDR3 has 13 residues. From germline, CDR1 is SQVTM and CDR2 ANQGSEA. Trimming cost V 3 bases and J 2 bases, with 10 bases left between them. CDR3 sequence: CSVEVRVQETQYF. The DNA of the CDR3 is TGCAGCGTTGAGGTACGGGTGCAAGAGACCCAGTACTTC.